The 3 T cell receptor beta chains below come from one sample, sequenced in a study of T cell responses to AZD1222 COVID-19 vaccine. Profiling relied on immunoSEQ multiplex PCR, and the TCRdb table lists in-frame clones only, not all of them. The sample holds 75,000 to 85,000 clones; roughly nine tenths are singletons and the top ten take 4.2%. This material consisted of peripheral blood, taken on day 0 of AZD1222 vaccination. These receptors were obtained from an adult in good health.

The V and J genes are TRBV7-8 and TRBJ2-1; unclear D gene. The CDR3 covers 12 residues. V lost 6 bases and J 8 bases, leaving 11 bases between the germline ends. From germline, CDR1 is SGHVS and CDR2 FQNEAQ. Here the CDR3 reads CASRSMGDEQFF. CDR3 DNA sequence: TGTGCCAGCAGATCAATGGGCGATGAGCAGTTCTTC.

This chain uses TRBV11-3 with TRBJ2-1, with 8 bases identical to TRBD2. The CDR3 length is 14 residues. Germline-derived CDR1 and CDR2 are SGHNT and YENEEA. V was clipped by 8 bases and J by 7 bases; unmatched bases: 10. CDR3 in amino acids: CASHHSGSFNEQFF. The CDR3 DNA is TGTGCCAGCCACCACAGCGGGAGTTTTAATGAGCAGTTCTTC.

This clone came up once. The chain recombines TRBV10-2 with TRBJ2-5; tentatively, D is TRBD1 or TRBD2 (5 bases each). The V end was cut by 6 bases, the J end by 2 bases, with 10 bases between. This CDR3 comprises 13 residues. Per germline, CDR1 WSHSY and CDR2 SAAADI. The chain's CDR3 is CASSRDGQETQYF. CDR3 nucleotides: TGCGCCAGCAGCCGGGACGGACAAGAGACCCAGTACTTC.